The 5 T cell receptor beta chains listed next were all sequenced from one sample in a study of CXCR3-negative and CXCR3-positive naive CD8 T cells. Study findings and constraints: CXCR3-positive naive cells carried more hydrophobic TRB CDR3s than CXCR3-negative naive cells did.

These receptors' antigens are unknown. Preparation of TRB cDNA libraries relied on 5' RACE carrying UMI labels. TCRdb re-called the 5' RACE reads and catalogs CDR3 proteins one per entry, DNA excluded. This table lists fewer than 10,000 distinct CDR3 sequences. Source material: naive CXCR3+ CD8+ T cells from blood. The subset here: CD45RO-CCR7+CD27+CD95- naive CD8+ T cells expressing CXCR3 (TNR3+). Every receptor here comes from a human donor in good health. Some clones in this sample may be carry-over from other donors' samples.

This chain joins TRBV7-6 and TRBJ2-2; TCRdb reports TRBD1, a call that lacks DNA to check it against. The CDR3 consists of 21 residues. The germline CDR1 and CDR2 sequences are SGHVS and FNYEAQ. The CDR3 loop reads CASSHLGGAGGSGSDTGELFF.

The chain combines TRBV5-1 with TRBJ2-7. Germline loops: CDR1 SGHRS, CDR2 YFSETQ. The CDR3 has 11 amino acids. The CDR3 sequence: CASSLDYEQYF.

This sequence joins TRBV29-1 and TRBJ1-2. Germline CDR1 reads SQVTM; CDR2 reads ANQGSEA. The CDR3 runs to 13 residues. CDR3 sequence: CSVEEALTYGYTF. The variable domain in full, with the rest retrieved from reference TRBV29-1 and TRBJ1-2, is SAVISQKPSRDICQRGTSLTIQCQVDSQVTMMFWYRQQPGQSLTLIATANQGSEATYESGFVIDKFPISRPNLTFSTLTVSNMSPEDSSIYLCSVEEALTYGYTFGSGTRLTVV.

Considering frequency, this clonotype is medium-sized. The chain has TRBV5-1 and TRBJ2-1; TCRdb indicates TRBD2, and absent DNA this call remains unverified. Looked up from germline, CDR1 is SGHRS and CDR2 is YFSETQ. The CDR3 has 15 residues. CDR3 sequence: CASSLASGRAYEQFF.

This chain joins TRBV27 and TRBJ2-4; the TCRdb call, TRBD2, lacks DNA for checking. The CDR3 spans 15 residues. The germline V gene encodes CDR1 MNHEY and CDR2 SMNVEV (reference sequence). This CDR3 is CASSRLWGGEHIQYF.